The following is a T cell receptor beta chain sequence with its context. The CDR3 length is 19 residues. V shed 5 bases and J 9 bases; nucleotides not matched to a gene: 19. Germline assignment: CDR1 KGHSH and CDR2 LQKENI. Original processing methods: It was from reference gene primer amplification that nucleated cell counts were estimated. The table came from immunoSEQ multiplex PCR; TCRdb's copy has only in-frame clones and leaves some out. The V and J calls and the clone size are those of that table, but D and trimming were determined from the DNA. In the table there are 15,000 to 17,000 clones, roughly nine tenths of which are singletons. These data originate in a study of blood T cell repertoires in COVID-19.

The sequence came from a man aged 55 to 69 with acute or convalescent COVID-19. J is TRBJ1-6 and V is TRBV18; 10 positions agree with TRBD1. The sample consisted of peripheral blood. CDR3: CASSSTIDRGRRASSPLHF. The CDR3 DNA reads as TGTGCCAGCTCATCGACGATAGACAGGGGGCGCAGGGCCAGTTCACCCCTCCACTTT.